The following is a T cell receptor beta chain sequence with its context. This CDR3 has 20 amino acids. In germline, CDR1 is SGHVS, CDR2 FNYEAQ. Trimming left V 2 bases short and J 2 bases short, with 27 bases between. Data came from immunoSEQ multiplex PCR; TCRdb stores just in-frame clones and leaves some out. In the table there are around 310,000 clones, roughly 79% of which are singletons. These data belong to a study of cytotoxic CD8 clonotypes in ibrutinib-treated CLL. The material was PBMCs, obtained before ibrutinib treatment. The TCR comes from a human donor with chronic lymphocytic leukemia. The chain joins TRBV7-6 to TRBJ2-5, with a possible D match to TRBD2 (6 bases). The chain's CDR3 is CASSLYPLNVGLANQETQYF. CDR3 DNA sequence: TGTGCCAGCAGCTTATATCCCCTGAATGTGGGGCTAGCGAATCAAGAGACCCAGTACTTC.